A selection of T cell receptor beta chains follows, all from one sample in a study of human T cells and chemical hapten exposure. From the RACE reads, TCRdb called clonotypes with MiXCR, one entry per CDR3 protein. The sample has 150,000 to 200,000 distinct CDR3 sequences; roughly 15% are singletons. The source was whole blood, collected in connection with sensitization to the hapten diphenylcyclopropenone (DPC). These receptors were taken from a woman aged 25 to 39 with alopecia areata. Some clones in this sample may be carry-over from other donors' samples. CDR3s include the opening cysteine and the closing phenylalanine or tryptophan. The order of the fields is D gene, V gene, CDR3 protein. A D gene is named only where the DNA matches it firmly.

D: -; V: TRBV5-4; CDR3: CASSSYRQSQSYEQYF
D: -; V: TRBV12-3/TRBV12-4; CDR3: CASSLQVRNTEAFF
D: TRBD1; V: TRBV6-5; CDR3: CASSGTAINSPLHF
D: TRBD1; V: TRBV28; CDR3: CASNPTGVLSYEQYF
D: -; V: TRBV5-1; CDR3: CASSFQALRDTEAFF
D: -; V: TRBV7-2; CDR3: CASSRDGYTEAFF
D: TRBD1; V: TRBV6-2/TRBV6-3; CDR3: CASSLSGTGRNQPQHF
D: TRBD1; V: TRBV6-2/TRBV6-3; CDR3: CADRTGAVDGYTF
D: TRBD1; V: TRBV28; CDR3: CASTTGTGAYEQYF
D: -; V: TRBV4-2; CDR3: CASSQELGHQGQGAPLHF
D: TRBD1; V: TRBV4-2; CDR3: CASSQSDRGEGKLFF
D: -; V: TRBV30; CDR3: CARYDRPYGYTF
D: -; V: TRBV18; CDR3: CASSQIPVSKATNEKLFF
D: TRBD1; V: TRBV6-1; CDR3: CASRTGVGNQPQHF
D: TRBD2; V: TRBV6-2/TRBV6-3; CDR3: CASSYSNLAGADTQYF
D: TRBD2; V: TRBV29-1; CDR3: CSVPSGAHNEQFF
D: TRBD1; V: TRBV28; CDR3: CASSSGQGGNQPQHF
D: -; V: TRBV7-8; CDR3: CASSLERSGHSSAFF
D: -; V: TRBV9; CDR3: CASSVAWATEAFF
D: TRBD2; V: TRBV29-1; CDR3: CSVERGEGRNEQFF
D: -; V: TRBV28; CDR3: CASIERTAGPLHF
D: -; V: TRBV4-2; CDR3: CASSQDGGIRPDSYEQYF
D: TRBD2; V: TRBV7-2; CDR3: CASSIPTSGLVRGTQYF
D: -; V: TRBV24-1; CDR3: CATSGGPRDEQFF
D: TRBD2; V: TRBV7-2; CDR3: CASSLATASGGSSSYNEQFF
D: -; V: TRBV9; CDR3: CASSVGGEVNSPLHF
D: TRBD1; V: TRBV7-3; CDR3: CASTFWTGSSGANVLTF
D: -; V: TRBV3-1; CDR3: CASSHVPNTGELFF
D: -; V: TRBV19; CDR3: CASSYISQPQHF
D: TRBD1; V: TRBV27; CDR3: CASSLTGQLMNTEAFF
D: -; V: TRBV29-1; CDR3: CSVSPGGTDTQYF
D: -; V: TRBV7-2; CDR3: CASSYPGAGTGELFF
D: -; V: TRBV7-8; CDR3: CASSLGGRGETQYF
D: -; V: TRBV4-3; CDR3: CASSLYDGRSTGELFF
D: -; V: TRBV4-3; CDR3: CASSQGTDYEQYF
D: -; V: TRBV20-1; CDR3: CSARDWNWARVVYNSPLHF
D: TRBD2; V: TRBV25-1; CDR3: CASSRAGVAYEQYF
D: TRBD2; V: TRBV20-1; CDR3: CSASIPSGRTSTDTQYF
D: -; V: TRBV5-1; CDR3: CASSWGPNNEQFF
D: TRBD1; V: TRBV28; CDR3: CASSLMTGPREETQYF
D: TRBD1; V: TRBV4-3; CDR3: CASRPYLKGADGQPQHF
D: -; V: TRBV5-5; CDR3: CASREQGGHTEAFF
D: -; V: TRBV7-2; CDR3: CASSLGSRGSALHF